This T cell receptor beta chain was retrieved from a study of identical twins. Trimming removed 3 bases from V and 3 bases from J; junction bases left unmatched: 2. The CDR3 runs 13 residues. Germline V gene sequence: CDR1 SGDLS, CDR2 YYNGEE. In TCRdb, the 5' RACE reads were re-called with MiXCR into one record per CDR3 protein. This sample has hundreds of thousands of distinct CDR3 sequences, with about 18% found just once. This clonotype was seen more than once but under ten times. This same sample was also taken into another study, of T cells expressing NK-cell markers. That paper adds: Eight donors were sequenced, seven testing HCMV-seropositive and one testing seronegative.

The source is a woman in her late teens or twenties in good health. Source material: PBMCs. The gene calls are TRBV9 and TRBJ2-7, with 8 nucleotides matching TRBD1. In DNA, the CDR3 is TGTGCCAGCAGCGGGGACAGGAGCTACGAGCAGTACTTC. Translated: CASSGDRSYEQYF.